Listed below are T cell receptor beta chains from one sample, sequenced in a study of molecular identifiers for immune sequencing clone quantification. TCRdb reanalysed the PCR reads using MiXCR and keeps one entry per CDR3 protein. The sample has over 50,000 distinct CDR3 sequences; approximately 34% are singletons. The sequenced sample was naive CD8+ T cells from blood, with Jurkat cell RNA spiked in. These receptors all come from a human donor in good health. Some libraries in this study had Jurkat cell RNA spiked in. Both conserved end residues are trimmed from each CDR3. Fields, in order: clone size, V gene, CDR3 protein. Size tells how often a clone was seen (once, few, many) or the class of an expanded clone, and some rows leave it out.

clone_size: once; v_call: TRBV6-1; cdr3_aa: ASKFHTSGSGWEDTQY
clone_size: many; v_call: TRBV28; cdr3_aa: ASSPGQEDKNIQY
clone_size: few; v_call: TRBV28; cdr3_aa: ATTVDSGIYEQY
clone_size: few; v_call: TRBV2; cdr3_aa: ASSEDPGRPFNTEAF
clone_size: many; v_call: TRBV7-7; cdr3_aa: ASSKTGDANEKLF
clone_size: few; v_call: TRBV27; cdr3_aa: ASDRSPVPRGTDTQY
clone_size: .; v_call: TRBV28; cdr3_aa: ASSPKMIGLATGGALRGANVLT
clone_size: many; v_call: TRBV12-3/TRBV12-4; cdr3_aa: ASSLTPGPNYGYT
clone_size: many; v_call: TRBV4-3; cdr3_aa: ASSQDAAGPYEQY
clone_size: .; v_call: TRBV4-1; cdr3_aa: ASSQEDTSGYNEQF
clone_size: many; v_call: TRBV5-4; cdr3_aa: ASSTLGLAGHTDTQY
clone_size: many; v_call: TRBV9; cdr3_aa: ASSLGTSGEDTQY
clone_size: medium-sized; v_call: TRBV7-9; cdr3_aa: ASNGGADTQY
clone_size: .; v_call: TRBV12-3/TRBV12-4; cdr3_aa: ASFRGTGELF
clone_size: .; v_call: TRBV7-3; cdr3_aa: ASSPGEGTGNTIY
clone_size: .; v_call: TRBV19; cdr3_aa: ASSIAPAGAPEAF